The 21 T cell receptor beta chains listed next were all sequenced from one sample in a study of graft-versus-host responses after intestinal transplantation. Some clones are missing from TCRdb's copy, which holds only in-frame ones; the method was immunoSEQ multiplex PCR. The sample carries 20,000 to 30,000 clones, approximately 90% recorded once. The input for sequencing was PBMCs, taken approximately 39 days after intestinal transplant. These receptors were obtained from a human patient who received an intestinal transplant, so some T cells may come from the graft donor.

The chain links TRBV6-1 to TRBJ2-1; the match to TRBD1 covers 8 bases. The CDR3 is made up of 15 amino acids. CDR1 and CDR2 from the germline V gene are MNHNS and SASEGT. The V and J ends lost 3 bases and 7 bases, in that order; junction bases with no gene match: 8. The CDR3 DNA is TGTGCCAGCAGTGAGGGAAAGGGGACAGGAAATGAGCAGTTCTTC. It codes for CASSEGKGTGNEQFF.

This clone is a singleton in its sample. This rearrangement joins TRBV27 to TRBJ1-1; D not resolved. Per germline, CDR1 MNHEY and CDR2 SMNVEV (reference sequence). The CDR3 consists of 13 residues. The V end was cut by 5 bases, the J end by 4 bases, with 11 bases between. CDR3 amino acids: CASSPQSGTEAFF. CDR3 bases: TGTGCCAGCAGTCCGCAGAGCGGCACTGAAGCTTTCTTT.

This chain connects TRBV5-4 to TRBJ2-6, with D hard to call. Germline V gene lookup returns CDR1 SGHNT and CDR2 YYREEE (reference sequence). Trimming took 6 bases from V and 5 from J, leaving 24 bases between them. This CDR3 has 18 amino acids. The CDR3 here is CASKYHVPDKSRANVLTF. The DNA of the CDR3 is TGTGCCAGCAAGTATCACGTACCAGACAAAAGTCGGGCCAACGTCCTGACTTTC.

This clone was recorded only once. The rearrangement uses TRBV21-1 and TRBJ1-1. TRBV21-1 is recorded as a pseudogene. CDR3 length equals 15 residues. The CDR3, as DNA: TGTGCCAGCCACCTCCCCAGAGGCATGAACACTGAAGCTTTCTTT. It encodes CASHLPRGMNTEAFF.

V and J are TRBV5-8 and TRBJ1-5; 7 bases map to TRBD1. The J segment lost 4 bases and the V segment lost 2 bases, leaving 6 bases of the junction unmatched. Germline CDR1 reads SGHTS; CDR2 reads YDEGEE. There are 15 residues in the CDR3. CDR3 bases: TGTGCCAGCAGCTTCCAAGGGGGCCTGAATCAGCCCCAGCATTTT. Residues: CASSFQGGLNQPQHF.

CDR3 bases: TGCGCCAGCAGCTTGGCCTCCGGGGGGTCAGAGACCCAGTACTTC. This gives the protein CASSLASGGSETQYF. The J gene is TRBJ2-5, the V gene TRBV5-1; TRBD2 matches 7 bases. Germline lookup yields CDR1 SGHRS and CDR2 YFSETQ. J lost 4 bases, V lost 0 bases, and 6 bases had no gene match. The CDR3 extends over 15 amino acids.

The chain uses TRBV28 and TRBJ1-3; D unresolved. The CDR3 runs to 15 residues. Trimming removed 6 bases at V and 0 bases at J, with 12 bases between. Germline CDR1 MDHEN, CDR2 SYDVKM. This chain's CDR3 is CASSPPGRSGNTIYF. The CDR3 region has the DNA TGTGCCAGCAGCCCCCCAGGCCGCTCTGGAAACACCATATATTTT.

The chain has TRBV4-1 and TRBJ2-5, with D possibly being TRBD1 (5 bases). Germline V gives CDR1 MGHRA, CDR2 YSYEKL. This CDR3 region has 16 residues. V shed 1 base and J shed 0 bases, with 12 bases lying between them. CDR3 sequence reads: CASSQGRANNQETQYF. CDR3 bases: TGCGCCAGCAGCCAAGGCAGGGCTAACAACCAAGAGACCCAGTACTTC.

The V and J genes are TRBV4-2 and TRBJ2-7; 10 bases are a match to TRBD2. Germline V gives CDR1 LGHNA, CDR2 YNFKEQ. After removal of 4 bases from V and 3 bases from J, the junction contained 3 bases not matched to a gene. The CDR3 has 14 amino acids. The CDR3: CASSPSGSGYEQYF. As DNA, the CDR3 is TGTGCCAGCAGCCCTAGCGGGAGCGGCTACGAGCAGTACTTC.

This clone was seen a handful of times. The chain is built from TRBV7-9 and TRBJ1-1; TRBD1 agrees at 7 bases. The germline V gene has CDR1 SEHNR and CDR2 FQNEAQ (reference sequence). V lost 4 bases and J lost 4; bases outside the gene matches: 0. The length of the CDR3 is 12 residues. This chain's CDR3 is CASSSGGTEAFF. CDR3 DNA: TGTGCCAGCAGCTCAGGGGGCACTGAAGCTTTCTTT.

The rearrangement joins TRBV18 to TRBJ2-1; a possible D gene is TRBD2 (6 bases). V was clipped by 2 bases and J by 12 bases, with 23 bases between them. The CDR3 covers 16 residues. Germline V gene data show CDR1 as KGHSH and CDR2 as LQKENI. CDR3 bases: TGTGCCAGCTCACCATGGACTAATCGCGCGCTGGGTGGGCAGTTCTTC. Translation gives CASSPWTNRALGGQFF.

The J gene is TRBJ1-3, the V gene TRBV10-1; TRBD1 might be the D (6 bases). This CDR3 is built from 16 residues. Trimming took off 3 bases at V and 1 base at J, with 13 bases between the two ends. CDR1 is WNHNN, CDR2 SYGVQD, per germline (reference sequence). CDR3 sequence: CASSDIGGNSGNTIYF. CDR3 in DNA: TGCGCCAGCAGTGATATAGGGGGTAATTCTGGAAACACCATATATTTT.

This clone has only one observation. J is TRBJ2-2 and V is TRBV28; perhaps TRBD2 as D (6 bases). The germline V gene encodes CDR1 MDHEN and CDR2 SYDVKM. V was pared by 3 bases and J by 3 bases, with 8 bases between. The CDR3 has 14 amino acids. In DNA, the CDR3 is TGTGCCAGCAGTTTGACGGGAGACACCGGGGAGCTGTTTTTT. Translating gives CASSLTGDTGELFF.

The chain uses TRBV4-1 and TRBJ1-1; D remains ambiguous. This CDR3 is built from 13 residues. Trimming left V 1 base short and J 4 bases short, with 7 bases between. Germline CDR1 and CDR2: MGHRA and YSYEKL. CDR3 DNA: TGCGCCAGCAGCCAAGGGTCGGGCACTGAAGCTTTCTTT. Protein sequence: CASSQGSGTEAFF.

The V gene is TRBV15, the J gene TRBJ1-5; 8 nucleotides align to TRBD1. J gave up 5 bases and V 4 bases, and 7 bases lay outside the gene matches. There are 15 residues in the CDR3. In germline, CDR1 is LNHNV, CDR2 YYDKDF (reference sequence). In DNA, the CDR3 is TGTGCCACCAGCAAACGACAGGGGATTTATCAGCCCCAGCATTTT. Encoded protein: CATSKRQGIYQPQHF.

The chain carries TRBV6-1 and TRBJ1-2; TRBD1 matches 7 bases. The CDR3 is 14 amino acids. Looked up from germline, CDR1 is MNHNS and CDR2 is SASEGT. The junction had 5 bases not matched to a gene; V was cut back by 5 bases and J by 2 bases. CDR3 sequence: CASSPGTANYGYTF. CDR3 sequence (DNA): TGTGCCAGCAGTCCCGGGACAGCAAACTATGGCTACACCTTC.

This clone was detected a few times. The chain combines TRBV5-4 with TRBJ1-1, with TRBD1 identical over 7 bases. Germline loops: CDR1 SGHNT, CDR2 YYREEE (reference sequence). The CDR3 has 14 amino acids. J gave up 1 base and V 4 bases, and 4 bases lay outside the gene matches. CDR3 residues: CASSLGQENTEAFF. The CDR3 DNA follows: TGTGCCAGCAGCCTTGGACAGGAGAACACTGAAGCTTTCTTT.

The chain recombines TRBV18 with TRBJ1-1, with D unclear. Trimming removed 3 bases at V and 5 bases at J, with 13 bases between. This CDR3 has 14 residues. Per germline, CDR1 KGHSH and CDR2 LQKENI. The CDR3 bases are TGTGCCAGCTCACCGACGGCAAGAGGTACTGAAGCTTTCTTT. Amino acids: CASSPTARGTEAFF.

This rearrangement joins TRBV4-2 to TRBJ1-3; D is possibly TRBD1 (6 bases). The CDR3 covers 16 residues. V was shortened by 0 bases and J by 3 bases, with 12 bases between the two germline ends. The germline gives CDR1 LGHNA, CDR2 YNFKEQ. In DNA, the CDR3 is TGTGCCAGCAGCCAAGAAGCGGGGGCAGGTGGAAACACCATATATTTT. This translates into CASSQEAGAGGNTIYF.

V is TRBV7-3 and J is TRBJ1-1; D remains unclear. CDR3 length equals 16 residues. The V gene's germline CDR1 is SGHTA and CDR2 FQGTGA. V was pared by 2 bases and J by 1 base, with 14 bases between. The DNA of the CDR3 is TGTGCCAGCAGCTTAGAACCGAGAGTTGGGAACACTGAAGCTTTCTTT. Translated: CASSLEPRVGNTEAFF.

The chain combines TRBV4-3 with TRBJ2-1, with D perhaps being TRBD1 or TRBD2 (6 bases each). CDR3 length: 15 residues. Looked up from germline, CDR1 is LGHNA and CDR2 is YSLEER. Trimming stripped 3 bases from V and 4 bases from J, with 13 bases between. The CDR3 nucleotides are TGCGCCAGCAGCCATGTAGGGGGGATGTACAATGAGCAGTTCTTC. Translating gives CASSHVGGMYNEQFF.